The subject of this entry is one T cell receptor (beta chain). Only a few counts were recorded for this clonotype. Its antigen specificity is not known. No base qualities exist here, and no much larger clone lies one base off it. This specimen's time point label, interpreted: sample taken at primary tumor resection. Whole RNA extracted from tumor and nontumor lung tissue, or from cryopreserved PBMC samples, was used for TCR sequencing without cell sorting. Donors were under 95 patients with early-stage, untreated non-small cell lung cancer from the lung TRACERx cohort. Only patients for whom sufficient RNA was available from at least two tumor regions were selected for TCR sequencing. This sample is drawn from a study of spatial heterogeneity in lung cancer (dated by TCRdb to 2018 to 2020). Turning to the overall study: More beta-chain than alpha-chain transcripts were consistently detected, likely reflecting higher beta-chain transcript abundance. In the raw uncorrected reads, each unique combination of TCR and UMI appeared on average more than ten times. TCR alpha and beta repertoires were quantitatively compared across multiple tumor regions, matched nontumor lung and blood in non-small cell lung cancer. Nonsynonymous mutation counts, determined by whole-exome sequencing of tumor tissue, were related to TCR repertoire features. At surgery, hundreds of tumor regions, some 61 matched nontumor lung samples and 56 PBMC samples were TCR-sequenced for both alpha and beta chains.

What the research found in general, with its limitations: Ubiquitous expanded tumor TCRs were found in blood more often at tumor resection than at routine follow-up. Confirming at a functional level the hypothesis that regional TCRs recognize regional mutations was considered to require additional single-cell paired TCR alpha and beta sequencing.

Library creation used 5' RACE. TCRdb shows the sequencer as NextSeq 500. To allow correction of PCR and sequencing errors, the TCR library protocol tagged every TCR cDNA molecule with a unique molecular identifier. The authors processed their data as follows. TCR identification, UMI-based error correction and CDR3 extraction were all carried out with Decombinator tools. Expanded TCRs were defined as those above a frequency of 2 per 1,000, corresponding to the top 1% of the tumor frequency distribution. Renyi diversity was computed with the R vegan package after each repertoire had been subsampled 100 times to 5,000 TCRs. CDR3 similarity networks were built from amino acid triplet string-kernel similarity, with CDR3s being connected when pairwise similarity was above 0.82. TCRdb passed the public sequencing reads through fastp at Q25 and MiXCR, retaining productive beta sequences. Here each entry gathers all rows of one CDR3 protein and keeps the most common genes and DNA. TCRdb's processing, not the authors' own work, is the source of the V and J calls. This sample lists about 82,000 distinct CDR3 sequences; 10% to 15% were detected once. The top ten hold under 5.5% of the sample.

Spanning cysteine to phenylalanine, the CDR3 consists of 15 amino acids. Just CDR3 DNA is preserved here, 45 bases in frame from base 1. Here V drops 2 bases and J drops 2 bases, and the junction holds 4 bases not matched to any gene. CDR1 SGHTA and CDR2 FQGTGA are derived from the germline V gene. The source is a male donor with early-stage non-small cell lung cancer. The sample here was PBMCs, taken at surgery. The sequence joins TRBV7-3 to TRBJ2-7; 9 middle bases align to TRBD1. The CDR3 region reads CASSLFTGGAYEQYF. The DNA sequence is TGTGCCAGCAGCTTATTTACAGGGGGCGCCTACGAGCAGTACTTC. The full variable domain, completed from the reference TRBV7-3 and TRBJ2-7 proteins outside the CDR3, reads GAGVSQTPSNKVTEKGKYVELRCDPISGHTALYWYRQSLGQGPEFLIYFQGTGAADDSGLPNDRFFAVRPEGSVSTLKIQRTERGDSAVYLCASSLFTGGAYEQYFGPGTRLTVT.